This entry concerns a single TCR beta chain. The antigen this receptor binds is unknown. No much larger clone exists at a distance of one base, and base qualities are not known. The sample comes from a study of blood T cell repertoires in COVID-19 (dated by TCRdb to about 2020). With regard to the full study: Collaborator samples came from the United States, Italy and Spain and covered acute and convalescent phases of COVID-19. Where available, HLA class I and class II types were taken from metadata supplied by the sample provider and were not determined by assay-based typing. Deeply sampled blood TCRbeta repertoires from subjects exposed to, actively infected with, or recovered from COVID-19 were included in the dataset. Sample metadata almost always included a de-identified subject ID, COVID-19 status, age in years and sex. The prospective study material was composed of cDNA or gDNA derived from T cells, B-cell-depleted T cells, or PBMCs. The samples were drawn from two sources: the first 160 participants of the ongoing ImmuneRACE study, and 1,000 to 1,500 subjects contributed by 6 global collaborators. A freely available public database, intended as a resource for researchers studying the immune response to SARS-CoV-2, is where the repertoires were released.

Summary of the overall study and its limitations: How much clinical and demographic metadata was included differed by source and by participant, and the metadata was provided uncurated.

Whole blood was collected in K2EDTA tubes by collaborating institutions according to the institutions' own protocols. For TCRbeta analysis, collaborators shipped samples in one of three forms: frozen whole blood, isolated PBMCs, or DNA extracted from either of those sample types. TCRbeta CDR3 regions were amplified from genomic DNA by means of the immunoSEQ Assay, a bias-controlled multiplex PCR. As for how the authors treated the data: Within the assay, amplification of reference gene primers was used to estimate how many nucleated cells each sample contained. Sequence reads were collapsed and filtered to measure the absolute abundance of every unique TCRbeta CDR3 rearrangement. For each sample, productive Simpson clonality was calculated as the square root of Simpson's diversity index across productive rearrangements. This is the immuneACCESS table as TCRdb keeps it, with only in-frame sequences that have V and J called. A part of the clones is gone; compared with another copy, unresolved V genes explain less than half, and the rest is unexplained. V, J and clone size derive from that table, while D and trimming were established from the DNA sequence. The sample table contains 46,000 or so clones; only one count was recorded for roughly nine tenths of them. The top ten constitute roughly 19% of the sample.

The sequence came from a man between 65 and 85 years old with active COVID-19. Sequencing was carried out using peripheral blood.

The DNA is as follows: TGCGCCAGCAGCCAAGAACCCTGGACAGTCAACAATGAGCAGTTCTTC. This encodes CASSQEPWTVNNEQFF. The chain is assembled from TRBV4-1 and TRBJ2-1; the D gene is perhaps TRBD1, from 6 matching bases. Trimming removed 0 bases from V and 5 bases from J, leaving 14 bases between the germline ends. From a lookup of the germline V gene, CDR1 and CDR2 are MGHRA and YSYEKL. The CDR3 numbers 16 residues from cysteine through phenylalanine. Of the read, only the CDR3 DNA is kept; its 48 bases are in frame from base 1.